The clone carrying this T cell receptor (beta chain) was counted a few times. Its target is not known. These data belong to a study of T-cell reconstitution after alpha-beta-depleted transplantation in children. Study-level findings and limits: It was newly produced T cells that mostly accounted for T-cell counts and diversity one year after transplant. Surviving recipient cells, namely T cells and thymic progenitors, were the source of high day-60 TCRbeta diversity in some patients. There were reportedly several hundred expanded graft clones from which alpha-beta T cells came about two months after transplant.

Unique molecular identifiers tagged the TCRbeta library. From the PCR reads, TCRdb called clonotypes with MiXCR, one entry per CDR3 protein. The profile shows about 980,000 distinct CDR3 sequences, about 29% of them singletons. CDR3 length equals 16 residues. V dropped 3 bases and J dropped 7; count of bases not matched to a gene: 7. This receptor was taken from a boy under two years old who had a stem cell transplant for SCID, so the T cells may come from the graft donor. The chain joins TRBV12-3 or TRBV12-4 to TRBJ2-1, with TRBD2 matching 12 bases. This material consisted of PBMCs, mostly from graft donor cells, taken 360 days after TCRalphabeta/CD19-depleted stem cell transplant. The CDR3: CASSFLAGGLKNEQFF. CDR3 bases: TGTGCCAGCAGTTTCCTAGCGGGGGGGCTCAAGAATGAGCAGTTCTTC.